The rows below give T cell receptor beta chains drawn from one sample of a study of shared T cell receptors in the human thymus. Clones were sequenced by immunoSEQ multiplex PCR, and TCRdb holds only the in-frame ones, with some missing. The sample includes approximately 580,000 clones, 78% seen only once; the top ten take about 0.012%. These data were likewise used in another study, on human thymus T cells.

The sequenced material came from thymocytes. These receptors were taken from a boy younger than two with a congenital heart defect. Each CDR3 is given with its conserved first and last residue. Each record gives: CDR3 DNA, CDR3 protein, J gene, V gene, clone size, D gene. D genes are given only for firm matches. Some rows have no size entry. The others give once, few or many, or a class for an expanded clone.

CDR3nt: TGCGCCAGCAGCTTAGACAGTAATAGCAATCAGCCCCAGCATTTT
CDR3aa: CASSLDSNSNQPQHF
j_gene: TRBJ1-5
v_gene: TRBV5-1
abundance: -
d_gene: -

CDR3nt: TGTGCCAGCAGTCCGCGATCTTACACTGGGGCGCAGAGTCAGTACTTC
CDR3aa: CASSPRSYTGAQSQYF
j_gene: TRBJ2-7
v_gene: TRBV7-3
abundance: few
d_gene: -

CDR3nt: TGTGCCAGCAGCTTGGAGCGCCTCTCCTACGAGCAGTACTTC
CDR3aa: CASSLERLSYEQYF
j_gene: TRBJ2-7
v_gene: TRBV5-8
abundance: -
d_gene: -

CDR3nt: TGTGCCTGGAGTCACCCCCCGACAGGACTGAACACTGAAGCTTTCTTT
CDR3aa: CAWSHPPTGLNTEAFF
j_gene: TRBJ1-1
v_gene: TRBV30
abundance: -
d_gene: -

CDR3nt: TGCAGCGCCCGACAGGCGGCTGAAGCTTTCTTT
CDR3aa: CSARQAAEAFF
j_gene: TRBJ1-1
v_gene: TRBV29-1
abundance: -
d_gene: -

CDR3nt: TGTGCCTGGAGTCCCCCGAGGGGGACAGGTCCCTATGGCTACACCTTC
CDR3aa: CAWSPPRGTGPYGYTF
j_gene: TRBJ1-2
v_gene: TRBV30
abundance: -
d_gene: TRBD1

CDR3nt: TGTGCCAGCAGCAATGAAAGGGGGCGGCAGCCCCAGCATTTT
CDR3aa: CASSNERGRQPQHF
j_gene: TRBJ1-5
v_gene: TRBV21-1
abundance: -
d_gene: -

CDR3nt: TGTGCCAGCAGTGATAGAGACTACGAGCAGTACTTC
CDR3aa: CASSDRDYEQYF
j_gene: TRBJ2-7
v_gene: TRBV6-1
abundance: -
d_gene: -

CDR3nt: TGTGCCATCAGTGAGTCACCAGGGGGTACTTCTGGAAACACCATATATTTT
CDR3aa: CAISESPGGTSGNTIYF
j_gene: TRBJ1-3
v_gene: TRBV10-3
abundance: few
d_gene: TRBD1

CDR3nt: TGCAGTGCTCGACCGACTAGTTGGTTCTTC
CDR3aa: CSARPTSWFF
j_gene: TRBJ2-1
v_gene: TRBV20-1
abundance: -
d_gene: -

CDR3nt: TGTGCCAGCAGCTTAGAAATCCACCACAGCCTAAGCTCCTACAATGAGCAGTTCTTC
CDR3aa: CASSLEIHHSLSSYNEQFF
j_gene: TRBJ2-1
v_gene: TRBV7-6
abundance: -
d_gene: -

CDR3nt: TGTGCCATCAGGAGGGCTGACGACTACGAGCAGTACTTC
CDR3aa: CAIRRADDYEQYF
j_gene: TRBJ2-7
v_gene: TRBV10-3
abundance: once
d_gene: -

CDR3nt: TGCAGTGCTAGAGCCCGGGGGGGGCAGTTCTTC
CDR3aa: CSARARGGQFF
j_gene: TRBJ2-1
v_gene: TRBV20-1
abundance: -
d_gene: TRBD2

CDR3nt: TGCGCCAGCAGCCAACCTCGATTTGCAAGGGGGCGCCGCGACATCGGCGGCTACACCTTC
CDR3aa: CASSQPRFARGRRDIGGYTF
j_gene: TRBJ1-2
v_gene: TRBV4-1
abundance: -
d_gene: TRBD1

CDR3nt: TGTGCCAGCAGCGTAAGCGGGGGTTCCCAAGAGACCCAGTACTTC
CDR3aa: CASSVSGGSQETQYF
j_gene: TRBJ2-5
v_gene: TRBV9
abundance: -
d_gene: TRBD2

CDR3nt: TGTGCCAGCAAGGGGAATAGAACAGATACGCAGTATTTT
CDR3aa: CASKGNRTDTQYF
j_gene: TRBJ2-3
v_gene: TRBV27
abundance: few
d_gene: -

CDR3nt: TGTGCCAGTAGTCCCCAGGGACAGGGGTTGGGGTGGCAGCCCCAGCATTTT
CDR3aa: CASSPQGQGLGWQPQHF
j_gene: TRBJ1-5
v_gene: TRBV19
abundance: -
d_gene: TRBD1

CDR3nt: TGTGCCAGCAGTTTACCTGGACTTAGCAATCAGCCCCAGCATTTT
CDR3aa: CASSLPGLSNQPQHF
j_gene: TRBJ1-5
v_gene: TRBV27
abundance: -
d_gene: -

CDR3nt: TGTGCCACCGCATCACGGAACGTCGGGACTAGCGGGAGAAGTAAGTCCTACAATGAGCAGTTCTTC
CDR3aa: CATASRNVGTSGRSKSYNEQFF
j_gene: TRBJ2-1
v_gene: TRBV27
abundance: -
d_gene: TRBD2

CDR3nt: TGCGCCAGCAGCCAAGATCCAATACAGGGGCGAGAGAGAAACGGGGAGCTGTTTTTT
CDR3aa: CASSQDPIQGRERNGELFF
j_gene: TRBJ2-2
v_gene: TRBV4-1
abundance: -
d_gene: TRBD1

CDR3nt: TGTGCCAGCAGTTACGAGGCAGCCTACGAGCAGTACTTC
CDR3aa: CASSYEAAYEQYF
j_gene: TRBJ2-7
v_gene: TRBV6-5
abundance: -
d_gene: -

CDR3nt: TGTGCCAGCAGGCCCACTAGCGGGGTAACCTACGAGCAGTACTTC
CDR3aa: CASRPTSGVTYEQYF
j_gene: TRBJ2-7
v_gene: TRBV2
abundance: -
d_gene: TRBD2

CDR3nt: TGTGCCAGCAGCTTAGCCACGACGGCGGGGGCGGATGAGCAGTTCTTC
CDR3aa: CASSLATTAGADEQFF
j_gene: TRBJ2-1
v_gene: TRBV7-9
abundance: -
d_gene: -

CDR3nt: TGTGCCAGCAGCCCAATCCGGACTAGCGTCCACGAGCAGTACTTC
CDR3aa: CASSPIRTSVHEQYF
j_gene: TRBJ2-7
v_gene: TRBV7-9
abundance: few
d_gene: TRBD2

CDR3nt: TGTGCCATCAAGAGTTTGGGGGCCAACGTCCTGACTTTC
CDR3aa: CAIKSLGANVLTF
j_gene: TRBJ2-6
v_gene: TRBV10-3
abundance: once
d_gene: -

CDR3nt: TGTGCCAGCAGACCCCGGGAGTACAATGAGCAGTTCTTC
CDR3aa: CASRPREYNEQFF
j_gene: TRBJ2-1
v_gene: TRBV6-5
abundance: -
d_gene: -

CDR3nt: TGTGCCAGCACCCAGACTAGCGGAAGCTCTTACGTTGGGCAGTACTTC
CDR3aa: CASTQTSGSSYVGQYF
j_gene: TRBJ2-7
v_gene: TRBV28
abundance: few
d_gene: TRBD2

CDR3nt: TGTGCCAGCAGCCCGGAGGGACAGGGAAAGACTAATGAAAAACTGTTTTTT
CDR3aa: CASSPEGQGKTNEKLFF
j_gene: TRBJ1-4
v_gene: TRBV7-6
abundance: -
d_gene: TRBD1

CDR3nt: TGTGCCAGCAGCCCTCCGACCCGGGGCTACGAGCAGTACTTC
CDR3aa: CASSPPTRGYEQYF
j_gene: TRBJ2-7
v_gene: TRBV6-6
abundance: -
d_gene: -

CDR3nt: TGTGCCAGCTCACCGTTAAATAAGCGGATCGGGGAGACCCAGTACTTC
CDR3aa: CASSPLNKRIGETQYF
j_gene: TRBJ2-5
v_gene: TRBV18
abundance: -
d_gene: -

CDR3nt: TGTGCCAGCAGCACACACACTGAAGCTTTCTTT
CDR3aa: CASSTHTEAFF
j_gene: TRBJ1-1
v_gene: TRBV11-2
abundance: few
d_gene: -

CDR3nt: TGTGCCAGCAGTTTACGAGTATATAGCAATCAGCCCCAGCATTTT
CDR3aa: CASSLRVYSNQPQHF
j_gene: TRBJ1-5
v_gene: TRBV28
abundance: -
d_gene: -

CDR3nt: TGTGCCATCAGTCCCTGGGCGGATACGCAGTATTTT
CDR3aa: CAISPWADTQYF
j_gene: TRBJ2-3
v_gene: TRBV10-3
abundance: -
d_gene: -

CDR3nt: TGTGCCAGCAGCTCCCGGCCTGGGACTAGCGGTTGCGGAGATACGCAGTATTTT
CDR3aa: CASSSRPGTSGCGDTQYF
j_gene: TRBJ2-3
v_gene: TRBV7-6
abundance: few
d_gene: TRBD2

CDR3nt: TGCGCCAGCACCCAGACTAGCGGGAGGGTCAATGAGCAGTTCTTC
CDR3aa: CASTQTSGRVNEQFF
j_gene: TRBJ2-1
v_gene: TRBV5-1
abundance: -
d_gene: TRBD2

CDR3nt: TGCGCCAGCAGCCCCCACCGACTAGCAGCCACGCAGTATTTT
CDR3aa: CASSPHRLAATQYF
j_gene: TRBJ2-3
v_gene: TRBV4-3
abundance: few
d_gene: TRBD2

CDR3nt: TGTGCCAGCAGCTTCCTCGAGATAGCGGTCTACAATGAGCAGTTCTTC
CDR3aa: CASSFLEIAVYNEQFF
j_gene: TRBJ2-1
v_gene: TRBV5-6
abundance: few
d_gene: -

CDR3nt: TGTGCCAGCAGTGAAGCCTATCGCTCCTACAATGAGCAGTTCTTC
CDR3aa: CASSEAYRSYNEQFF
j_gene: TRBJ2-1
v_gene: TRBV2
abundance: once
d_gene: -

CDR3nt: TGTGCCAGCAGTCCTAGCGCTAACAAGTACGAGCAGTACTTC
CDR3aa: CASSPSANKYEQYF
j_gene: TRBJ2-7
v_gene: TRBV27
abundance: -
d_gene: -

CDR3nt: TGTGCCAGCAGTGAAAGAACAAACTACAATGAGCAGTTCTTC
CDR3aa: CASSERTNYNEQFF
j_gene: TRBJ2-1
v_gene: TRBV2
abundance: -
d_gene: -

CDR3nt: TGTGCCAGCAGCAGCATGCGGGGGCCGTATGGCTACACCTTC
CDR3aa: CASSSMRGPYGYTF
j_gene: TRBJ1-2
v_gene: TRBV5-4
abundance: -
d_gene: -

CDR3nt: TGCGCCAGCAGCCTGACCTCGGGACAGAAACTGTTTTTT
CDR3aa: CASSLTSGQKLFF
j_gene: TRBJ1-4
v_gene: TRBV4-1
abundance: -
d_gene: TRBD1

CDR3nt: TGTGCCAGCAGCTACCGGGACACACCCTACGAGCAGTACTTC
CDR3aa: CASSYRDTPYEQYF
j_gene: TRBJ2-7
v_gene: TRBV7-2
abundance: -
d_gene: -

CDR3nt: TGTGCCAGCAGATGGCTGAGCACAGATACGCAGTATTTT
CDR3aa: CASRWLSTDTQYF
j_gene: TRBJ2-3
v_gene: TRBV9
abundance: -
d_gene: -

CDR3nt: TGTGCCAGCAGCTTCCTCGAACTAGCGCCAGACAATGAGCAGTTCTTC
CDR3aa: CASSFLELAPDNEQFF
j_gene: TRBJ2-1
v_gene: TRBV7-9
abundance: -
d_gene: TRBD2

CDR3nt: TGTGCCAGCAGCCAAGATGGGACTAGCGGGATTTACGAGCAGTACTTC
CDR3aa: CASSQDGTSGIYEQYF
j_gene: TRBJ2-7
v_gene: TRBV14
abundance: -
d_gene: TRBD2

CDR3nt: TGTGCCAGCAGCCAAGGTCCAGGGCCTAGTGAGCAGTTCTTC
CDR3aa: CASSQGPGPSEQFF
j_gene: TRBJ2-1
v_gene: TRBV14
abundance: -
d_gene: -

CDR3nt: TGCAGCGACAGAAGGGCGGGGGACTCCTACAATGAGCAGTTCTTC
CDR3aa: CSDRRAGDSYNEQFF
j_gene: TRBJ2-1
v_gene: TRBV29-1
abundance: -
d_gene: TRBD2

CDR3nt: TGTGCCATCGGACTAGCGGGAGGGCCTGGCGAGCAGTACTTC
CDR3aa: CAIGLAGGPGEQYF
j_gene: TRBJ2-7
v_gene: TRBV10-3
abundance: few
d_gene: TRBD2

CDR3nt: TGCGCCAGCAACAGGCCTACAGGGGCGAACACTGAAGCTTTCTTT
CDR3aa: CASNRPTGANTEAFF
j_gene: TRBJ1-1
v_gene: TRBV10-1
abundance: -
d_gene: TRBD1

CDR3nt: TGTGCCAGCAGCTCCTATCGGGATAGCAATCAGCCCCAGCATTTT
CDR3aa: CASSSYRDSNQPQHF
j_gene: TRBJ1-5
v_gene: TRBV7-2
abundance: -
d_gene: -

CDR3nt: TGTGCCAGCAGCTTAGTGAGGCCTAGCGGGAGACCCTTGAACTACGAGCAGTACTTC
CDR3aa: CASSLVRPSGRPLNYEQYF
j_gene: TRBJ2-7
v_gene: TRBV7-8
abundance: -
d_gene: TRBD2

CDR3nt: TGTGCCAGTAGTTCCACGGGCGGGAGGCCCCCGAACACCGGGGAGCTGTTTTTT
CDR3aa: CASSSTGGRPPNTGELFF
j_gene: TRBJ2-2
v_gene: TRBV19
abundance: few
d_gene: TRBD2

CDR3nt: TGTGCCAGCTCACCGGAACCTGGGAGCGGGATCTCTGACGAGCAGTACTTC
CDR3aa: CASSPEPGSGISDEQYF
j_gene: TRBJ2-7
v_gene: TRBV18
abundance: -
d_gene: TRBD2

CDR3nt: TGTGCCAGCAGTTGGAAGGGGGGACAGGGGGGAGAGACCCAGTACTTC
CDR3aa: CASSWKGGQGGETQYF
j_gene: TRBJ2-5
v_gene: TRBV27
abundance: -
d_gene: TRBD1

CDR3nt: TGTGCCAGCAGTAAACAGGATTCGAACACTGAAGCTTTCTTT
CDR3aa: CASSKQDSNTEAFF
j_gene: TRBJ1-1
v_gene: TRBV25-1
abundance: -
d_gene: -

CDR3nt: TGTGCCAGCAGCACGCCGTGGGACAGGGGGCTCTACGAGCAGTACTTC
CDR3aa: CASSTPWDRGLYEQYF
j_gene: TRBJ2-7
v_gene: TRBV7-2
abundance: -
d_gene: TRBD1